The source of this TCR beta chain is a study of CD8 T cells in ankylosing spondylitis. TCRdb re-derived calls from the 5' RACE reads in MiXCR, one entry per CDR3 protein. The table includes 35,000 to 50,000 distinct CDR3 sequences, under 13% detected once. This CDR3 has 13 residues. J gave up 8 bases and V 6 bases, and 6 bases lay outside the gene matches. Looked up from germline, CDR1 is SNHLY and CDR2 is FYNNEI. The study's findings and limits: Disease-linked clones were found to be CD8+ and relatively rare in peripheral blood.

Comments on this clonotype: Its matching antigen is unknown.

This clonotype originated in a male donor with ankylosing spondylitis or in good health (not recorded which). V is TRBV2 and J is TRBJ2-1; TRBD1 matches at 8 bases. Sequenced material: blood, either unsorted or a sorted T cell fraction (not recorded which). CDR3 residues: CASRTGVNDEQFF. The CDR3 DNA sequence: TGTGCCAGCAGGACAGGGGTCAACGATGAGCAGTTCTTC.